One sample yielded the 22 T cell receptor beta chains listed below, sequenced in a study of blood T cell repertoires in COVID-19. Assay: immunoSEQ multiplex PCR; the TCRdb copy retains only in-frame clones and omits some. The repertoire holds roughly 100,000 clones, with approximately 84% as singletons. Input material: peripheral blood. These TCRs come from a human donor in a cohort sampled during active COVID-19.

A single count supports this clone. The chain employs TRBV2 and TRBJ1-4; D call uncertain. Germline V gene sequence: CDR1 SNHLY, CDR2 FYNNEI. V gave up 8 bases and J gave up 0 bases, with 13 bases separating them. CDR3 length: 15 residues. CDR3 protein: CASGSTQTTNEKLFF. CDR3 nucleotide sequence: TGTGCCAGCGGTAGCACTCAAACAACTAATGAAAAACTGTTTTTT.

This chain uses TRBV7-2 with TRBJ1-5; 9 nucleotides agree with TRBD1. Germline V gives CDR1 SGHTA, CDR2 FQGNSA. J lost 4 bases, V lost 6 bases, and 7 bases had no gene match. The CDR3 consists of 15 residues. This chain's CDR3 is CASRQSGTGNQPQHF. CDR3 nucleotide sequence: TGTGCCAGCAGACAGTCCGGGACAGGGAATCAGCCCCAGCATTTT.

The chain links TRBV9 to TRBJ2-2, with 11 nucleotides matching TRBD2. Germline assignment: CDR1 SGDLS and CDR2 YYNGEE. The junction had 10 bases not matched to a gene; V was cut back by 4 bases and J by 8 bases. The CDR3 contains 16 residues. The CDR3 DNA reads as TGTGCCAGCAGCTCCCGACTAGCGGGGATGGTTGGGGAGCTGTTTTTT. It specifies CASSSRLAGMVGELFF. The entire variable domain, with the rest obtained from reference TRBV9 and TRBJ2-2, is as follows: DSGVTQTPKHLITATGQRVTLRCSPRSGDLSVYWYQQSLDQGLQFLIQYYNGEERAKGNILERFSAQQFPDLHSELNLSSLELGDSALYFCASSSRLAGMVGELFFGEGSRLTVL.

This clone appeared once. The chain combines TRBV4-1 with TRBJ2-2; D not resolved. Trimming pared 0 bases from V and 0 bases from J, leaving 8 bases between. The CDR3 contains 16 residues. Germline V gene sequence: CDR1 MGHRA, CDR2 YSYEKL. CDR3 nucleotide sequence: TGCGCCAGCAGCCAAGATGACTGGGCGAACACCGGGGAGCTGTTTTTT. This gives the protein CASSQDDWANTGELFF.

The CDR3: CASSLSPTSTNEQFF. Here the CDR3 DNA reads TGCGCCAGCAGCTTGTCCCCGACTAGTACTAATGAGCAGTTCTTC. The chain links TRBV5-1 to TRBJ2-1; tentative D call: TRBD2 (6 bases). Trimming pared 1 base from V and 7 bases from J, leaving 15 bases between. This CDR3 is built from 15 residues. Germline V gives CDR1 SGHRS, CDR2 YFSETQ. Using reference TRBV5-1 and TRBJ2-1 for the parts outside the CDR3, the full variable domain is KAGVTQTPRYLIKTRGQQVTLSCSPISGHRSVSWYQQTPGQGLQFLFEYFSETQRNKGNFPGRFSGRQFSNSRSEMNVSTLELGDSALYLCASSLSPTSTNEQFFGPGTRLTVL.

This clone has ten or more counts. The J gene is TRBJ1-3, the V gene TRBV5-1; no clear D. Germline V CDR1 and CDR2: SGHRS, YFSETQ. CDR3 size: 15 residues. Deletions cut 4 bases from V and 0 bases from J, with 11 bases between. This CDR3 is CASSVRSSSGNTIYF. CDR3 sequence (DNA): TGCGCCAGCAGCGTGCGGTCGTCCTCTGGAAACACCATATATTTT.

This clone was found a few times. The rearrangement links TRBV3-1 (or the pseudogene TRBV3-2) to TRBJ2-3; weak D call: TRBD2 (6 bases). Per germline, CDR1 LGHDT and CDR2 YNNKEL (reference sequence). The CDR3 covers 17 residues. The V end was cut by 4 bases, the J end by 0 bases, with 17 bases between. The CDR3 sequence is CASSLSLPGTSTDTQYF. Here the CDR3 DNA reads TGTGCCAGCAGCCTATCCCTCCCGGGGACTAGCACAGATACGCAGTATTTT.

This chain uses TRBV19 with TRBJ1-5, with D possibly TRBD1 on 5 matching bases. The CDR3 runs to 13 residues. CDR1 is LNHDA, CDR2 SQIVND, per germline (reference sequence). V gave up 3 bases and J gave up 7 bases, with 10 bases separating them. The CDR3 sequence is CASSIQGRQPQHF. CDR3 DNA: TGTGCCAGTAGTATTCAGGGTCGGCAGCCCCAGCATTTT.

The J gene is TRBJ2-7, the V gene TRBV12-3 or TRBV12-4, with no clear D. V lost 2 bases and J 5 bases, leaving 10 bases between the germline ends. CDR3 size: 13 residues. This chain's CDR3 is CASSLWAYHEQYF. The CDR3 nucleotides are TGTGCCAGCAGTTTATGGGCCTACCACGAGCAGTACTTC.

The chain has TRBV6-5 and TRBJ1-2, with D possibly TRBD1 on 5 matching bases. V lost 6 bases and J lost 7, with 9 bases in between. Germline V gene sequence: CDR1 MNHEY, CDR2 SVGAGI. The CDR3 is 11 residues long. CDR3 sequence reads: CASSHGGGYTF. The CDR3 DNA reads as TGTGCCAGCAGCCACGGGGGTGGCTACACCTTC.

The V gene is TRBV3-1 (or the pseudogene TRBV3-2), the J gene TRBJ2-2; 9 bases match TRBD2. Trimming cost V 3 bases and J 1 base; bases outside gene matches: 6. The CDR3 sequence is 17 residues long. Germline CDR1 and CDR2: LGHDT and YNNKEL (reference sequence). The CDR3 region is CASSQGSGGWNTGELFF. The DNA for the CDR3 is TGTGCCAGCAGCCAGGGTAGCGGGGGCTGGAACACCGGGGAGCTGTTTTTT.

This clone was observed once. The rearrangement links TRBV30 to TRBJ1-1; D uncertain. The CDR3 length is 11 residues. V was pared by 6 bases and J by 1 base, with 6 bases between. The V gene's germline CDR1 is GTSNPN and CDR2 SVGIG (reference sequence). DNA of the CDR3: TGTGCCTGCCGTAGGAACACTGAAGCTTTCTTT. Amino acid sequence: CACRRNTEAFF.

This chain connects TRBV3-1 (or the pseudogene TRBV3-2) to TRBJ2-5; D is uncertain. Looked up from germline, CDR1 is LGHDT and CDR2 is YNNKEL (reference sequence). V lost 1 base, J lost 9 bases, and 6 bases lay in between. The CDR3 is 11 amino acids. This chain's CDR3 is CASSQARAQYF. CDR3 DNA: TGTGCCAGCAGCCAAGCCCGGGCCCAGTACTTC.

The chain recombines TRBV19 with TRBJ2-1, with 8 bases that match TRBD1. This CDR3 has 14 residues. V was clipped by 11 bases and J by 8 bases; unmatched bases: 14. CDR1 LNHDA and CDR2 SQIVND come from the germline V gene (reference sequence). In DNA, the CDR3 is TGTGCCTCCAGGGGGCCGGGGGCCATGTATGAGCAGTTCTTC. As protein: CASRGPGAMYEQFF.

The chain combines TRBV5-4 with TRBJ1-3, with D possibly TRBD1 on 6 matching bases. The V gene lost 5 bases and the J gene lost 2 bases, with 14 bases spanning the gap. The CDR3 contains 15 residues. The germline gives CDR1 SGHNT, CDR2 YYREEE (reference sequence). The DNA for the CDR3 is TGTGCCAGCAGGAACAAACAGGGAACTGGAAACACCATATATTTT. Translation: CASRNKQGTGNTIYF. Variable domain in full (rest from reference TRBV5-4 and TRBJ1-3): ETGVTQSPTHLIKTRGQQVTLRCSSQSGHNTVSWYQQALGQGPQFIFQYYREEENGRGNFPPRFSGLQFPNYSSELNVNALELDDSALYLCASRNKQGTGNTIYFGEGSWLTVV.

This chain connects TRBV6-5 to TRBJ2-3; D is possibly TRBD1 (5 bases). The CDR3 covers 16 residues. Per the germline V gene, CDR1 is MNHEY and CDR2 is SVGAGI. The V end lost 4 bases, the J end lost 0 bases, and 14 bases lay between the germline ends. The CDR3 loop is CASSSPGFSSTDTQYF. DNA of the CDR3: TGTGCCAGCAGTTCCCCAGGGTTCAGTAGCACAGATACGCAGTATTTT.

The CDR3 DNA reads as TGTGCCACCAGCAGAGAGGGGACATTAGATCAGCCCCAGCATTTT. Translated: CATSREGTLDQPQHF. This sequence joins TRBV15 and TRBJ1-5; tentatively, D is TRBD1 (6 bases). Trimming cost V 0 bases and J 5 bases, with 11 bases left between them. The CDR3 totals 15 residues. Germline V lookup: CDR1 LNHNV, CDR2 YYDKDF (reference sequence).

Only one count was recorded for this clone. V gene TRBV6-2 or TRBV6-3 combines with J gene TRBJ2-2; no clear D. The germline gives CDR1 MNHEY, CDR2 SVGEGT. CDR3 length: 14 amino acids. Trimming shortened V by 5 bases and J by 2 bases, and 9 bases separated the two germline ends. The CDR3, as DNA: TGTGCCAGCAGTCCCAATCATAACACCGGGGAGCTGTTTTTT. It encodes CASSPNHNTGELFF.

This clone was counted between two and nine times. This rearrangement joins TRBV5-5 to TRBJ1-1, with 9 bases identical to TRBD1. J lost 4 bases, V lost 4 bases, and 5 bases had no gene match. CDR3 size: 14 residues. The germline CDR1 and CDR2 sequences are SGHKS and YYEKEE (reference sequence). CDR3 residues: CASSRQGGITEAFF. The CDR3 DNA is TGTGCCAGCAGCAGACAGGGGGGGATCACTGAAGCTTTCTTT.

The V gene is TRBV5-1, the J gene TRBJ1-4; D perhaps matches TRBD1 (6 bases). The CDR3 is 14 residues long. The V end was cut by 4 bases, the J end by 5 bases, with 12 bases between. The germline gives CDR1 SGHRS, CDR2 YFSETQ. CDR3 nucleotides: TGCGCCAGCAGCATGACAGGCTTCAATGAAAAACTGTTTTTT. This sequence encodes CASSMTGFNEKLFF.

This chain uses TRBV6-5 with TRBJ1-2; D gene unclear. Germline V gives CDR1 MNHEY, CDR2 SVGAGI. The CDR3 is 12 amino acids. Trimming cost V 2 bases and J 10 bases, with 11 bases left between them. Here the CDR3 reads CASSYRTGDYTF. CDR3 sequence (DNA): TGTGCCAGCAGTTACCGAACGGGTGACTACACCTTC.

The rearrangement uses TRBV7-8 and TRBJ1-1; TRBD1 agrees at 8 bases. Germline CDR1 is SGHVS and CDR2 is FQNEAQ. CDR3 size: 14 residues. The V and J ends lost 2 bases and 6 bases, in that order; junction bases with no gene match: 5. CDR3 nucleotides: TGTGCCAGCAGCTTAACAGGGGGGACCTCTGAAGCTTTCTTT. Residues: CASSLTGGTSEAFF.